A single sample is the source of the 25 T cell receptor beta chains below, sequenced in a study of CD8+ T cells in alopecia areata. Reverse transcription of extracted RNA yielded cDNA, which provided the sequencing template. Assay: immunoSEQ multiplex PCR; the TCRdb copy retains only in-frame clones and omits some. The table shows 110,000 or so clones, with approximately 58% occurring only once. Specimen: CD4+ T cells sorted from blood. The receptors come from a human donor in good health.

This chain links TRBV29-1 with TRBJ2-3; D may match TRBD1 or TRBD2 (5 bases each). The CDR3 is 12 residues long. Deletions cut 7 bases from V and 2 bases from J, with 10 bases between. CDR1 and CDR2 (germline): SQVTM, ANQGSEA. The CDR3 region is CSGGGNTDTQYF. CDR3 DNA sequence: TGCAGCGGTGGGGGTAACACAGATACGCAGTATTTT.

The rearrangement joins TRBV5-1 to TRBJ2-6, with D uncertain. CDR1 SGHRS and CDR2 YFSETQ come from the germline V gene. Trimming shortened V by 4 bases and J by 4 bases, and 12 bases separated the two germline ends. The CDR3 has 15 amino acids. The CDR3 loop reads CASSHGVPGANVLTF. CDR3 coding DNA: TGCGCCAGCAGCCATGGGGTTCCCGGGGCCAACGTCCTGACTTTC.

CDR3: CASSAQQGGQETQYF. CDR3 DNA: TGTGCCAGCAGTGCTCAACAGGGTGGCCAAGAGACCCAGTACTTC. V gene TRBV25-1 combines with J gene TRBJ2-5; a weak D match, TRBD1 (6 bases). The CDR3 is 15 residues long. Germline CDR1 is MGHDK and CDR2 is SYGVNS. V was trimmed by 4 bases and J by 1 base, leaving 13 bases between them.

The CDR3 reads CATEHRVPDREQYF. The CDR3 DNA reads as TGTGCCACCGAACACAGGGTCCCAGACCGTGAGCAGTACTTC. V and J are TRBV6-6 and TRBJ2-7; weak D call: TRBD1 (6 bases). This CDR3 is 14 amino acids long. Germline V lookup: CDR1 MNHNY, CDR2 SVGAGI (reference sequence). The ends were cut back, 10 bases at V and 7 bases at J, with 23 bases in the middle.

In its sample, this clone was seen a few times. This chain joins TRBV10-3 and TRBJ1-6; possible D gene TRBD1, 5 bases. Germline assignment: CDR1 ENHRY and CDR2 SYGVKD. The CDR3 is 15 residues long. With 0 bases removed from V and 8 bases from J, the gap between germline ends came to 11 bases. As DNA, the CDR3 is TGTGCCATCAGTGAGTCGGGACTCCCTTATTCACCCCTCCACTTT. Translated, it gives CAISESGLPYSPLHF.

This clone has only one observation. The chain couples TRBV30 to TRBJ2-5; TRBD2 matches 9 bases. V trimming: 2 bases; J trimming: 7 bases; junction bases outside the gene matches: 11. The germline V gene has CDR1 GTSNPN and CDR2 SVGIG (reference sequence). This CDR3 region has 15 residues. The CDR3 spells CAWSRTSAIGRTQYF. In DNA, the CDR3 is TGTGCCTGGAGTAGGACTAGCGCCATTGGTAGGACCCAGTACTTC.

J is TRBJ1-5 and V is TRBV11-2; unclear D gene. This CDR3 contains 13 residues. V lost 3 bases and J 9 bases, leaving 12 bases between the germline ends. CDR1 and CDR2 from the germline V gene are SGHAT and FQNNGV. For the CDR3, the DNA is TGTGCCAGCAGCTTGAAGGGAAATGGGCCCCAGCATTTT. Protein sequence: CASSLKGNGPQHF.

This clone has only a few counts. The rearrangement links TRBV29-1 to TRBJ2-7, with 7 bases matching TRBD1. The germline CDR1 and CDR2 sequences are SQVTM and ANQGSEA. J was trimmed by 2 bases and V by 7 bases; bases with no gene match: 5. CDR3 length: 12 amino acids. In DNA, the CDR3 is TGCAGCGCTCAAGGACAGGCCTACGAGCAGTACTTC. It translates to CSAQGQAYEQYF.

In nucleotides, the CDR3 is TGCGCCAGCAGCTTGGATAATGAGCAGTTCTTC. The encoded protein is CASSLDNEQFF. This chain links TRBV5-1 with TRBJ2-1; D gene ambiguous. This CDR3 has 11 residues. Looked up from germline, CDR1 is SGHRS and CDR2 is YFSETQ. Trimming took off 0 bases at V and 7 bases at J, with 2 bases between the two ends.

The chain employs TRBV5-6 and TRBJ1-2, with D unclear. Trimming left V 7 bases short and J 3 bases short, with 16 bases between. CDR1 is SGHDT and CDR2 is YYEEEE in the germline V gene. The CDR3 spans 14 residues. The CDR3 region is CASERRGWDYGYTF. CDR3 bases: TGTGCCAGCGAGAGGCGGGGATGGGACTATGGCTACACCTTC. The full variable domain, with the rest looked up from reference TRBV5-6 and TRBJ1-2, is DAGVTQSPTHLIKTRGQQVTLRCSPKSGHDTVSWYQQALGQGPQFIFQYYEEEERQRGNFPDRFSGHQFPNYSSELNVNALLLGDSALYLCASERRGWDYGYTFGSGTRLTVV.

There are a few counts of this clone. Here the CDR3 DNA reads TGCAGCGTTAGAAGGGTCAACTATGGCTACACCTTC. It codes for CSVRRVNYGYTF. This chain connects TRBV29-1 to TRBJ1-2; D is undetermined. CDR3 size: 12 residues. The germline V gene encodes CDR1 SQVTM and CDR2 ANQGSEA. Trimming pared 5 bases from V and 2 bases from J, leaving 9 bases between.

The table lists this clone with a count of one. The rearrangement links TRBV5-1 to TRBJ1-5; tentatively, D is TRBD1 (6 bases). V lost 3 bases, J lost 9 bases, and 13 bases lay in between. The CDR3 totals 13 residues. The germline V gene has CDR1 SGHRS and CDR2 YFSETQ. The CDR3 DNA follows: TGCGCCAGCAGCTCGGACAGTGGTGGGCCCCAGCATTTT. Amino acids: CASSSDSGGPQHF.

The chain employs TRBV29-1 and TRBJ1-2; D is possibly TRBD1 (5 bases). CDR1 and CDR2 (germline): SQVTM, ANQGSEA. Trimming left V 5 bases short and J 4 bases short, with 11 bases between. The CDR3 has 12 residues. CDR3 sequence (DNA): TGCAGCGTTCAGGAGGGGAGCTATGGCTACACCTTC. Residues: CSVQEGSYGYTF.

The chain recombines TRBV14 with TRBJ2-2; D unclear. This CDR3 comprises 13 residues. The germline CDR1 and CDR2 sequences are SGHDN and FVKESK. V lost 4 bases and J 6 bases, leaving 9 bases between the germline ends. The CDR3 region has the DNA TGTGCCAGCAGCCCTAGGGTTGCCGGGGAGCTGTTTTTT. This sequence encodes CASSPRVAGELFF.

This chain uses TRBV30 with TRBJ2-3; tentative D call: TRBD2 (7 bases). There are 11 residues in the CDR3. Germline CDR1 reads GTSNPN; CDR2 reads SVGIG (reference sequence). V lost 5 bases to trimming and J lost 14 bases, with 17 bases between them. The CDR3 region is CAWAKGGSGYF. Written as DNA, the CDR3 is TGTGCCTGGGCGAAGGGGGGGAGTGGGTATTTT.

The chain joins TRBV2 to TRBJ1-2; D ambiguous. V lost 6 bases, J lost 4 bases, and 12 bases lay in between. The CDR3 is 13 residues long. Germline V gene lookup returns CDR1 SNHLY and CDR2 FYNNEI. CDR3 sequence reads: CASSVTAFYGYTF. In DNA form, the CDR3 reads TGTGCCAGCAGCGTAACAGCGTTCTATGGCTACACCTTC.

The genes are TRBV4-1 and TRBJ1-5, with D perhaps TRBD1 (5 bases). V lost 1 base and J lost 4, with 11 bases in between. CDR1 MGHRA and CDR2 YSYEKL come from the germline V gene. This CDR3 comprises 15 residues. CDR3 in amino acids: CASSQGQGDNQPQHF. CDR3 sequence (DNA): TGCGCCAGCAGCCAAGGACAAGGGGATAATCAGCCCCAGCATTTT.

The gene calls are TRBV30 and TRBJ1-6; possibly TRBD1 for D (5 bases). This CDR3 comprises 12 residues. V lost 6 bases, J lost 10 bases, and 13 bases lay in between. Per germline, CDR1 GTSNPN and CDR2 SVGIG (reference sequence). CDR3 region: CACEGRGSPLHF. DNA for the CDR3: TGTGCCTGCGAGGGGAGGGGATCACCCCTCCACTTT.

This clone has just a few counts. This chain links TRBV7-9 with TRBJ2-5; possible D gene TRBD1, 5 bases. Germline V gene data show CDR1 as SEHNR and CDR2 as FQNEAQ (reference sequence). The V and J ends lost 4 bases and 2 bases respectively, with 8 bases between them. There are 13 residues in the CDR3. In nucleotides, the CDR3 is TGTGCCAGCAGCTCCCAGGGTCAAGAGACCCAGTACTTC. This codes for CASSSQGQETQYF.

This clone was detected only a few times. The rearrangement links TRBV30 to TRBJ1-1, with D possibly matching TRBD1 (6 bases). This CDR3 spans 12 amino acids. Germline values: CDR1 GTSNPN, CDR2 SVGIG (reference sequence). Trimming removed 5 bases from V and 2 bases from J, with 9 bases in between. The CDR3, as DNA: TGTGCCTGGGGACAGTTCAACACTGAAGCTTTCTTT. This gives the protein CAWGQFNTEAFF. Filled out from reference TRBV30 and TRBJ1-1, the complete variable domain reads SQTIHQWPATLVQPVGSPLSLECTVEGTSNPNLYWYRQAAGRGLQLLFYSVGIGQISSEVPQNLSASRPQDRQFILSSKKLLLSDSGFYLCAWGQFNTEAFFGQGTRLTVV.

The chain employs TRBV2 and TRBJ2-4; the D is unclear. Germline V gene data show CDR1 as SNHLY and CDR2 as FYNNEI. V shed 2 bases and J shed 0 bases, with 5 bases lying between them. The CDR3 totals 14 residues. CDR3 residues: CASSEQLAKNIQYF. The CDR3 DNA follows: TGTGCCAGCAGTGAACAGCTAGCCAAAAACATTCAGTACTTC.

The V call is TRBV29-1, the J call TRBJ2-7; the D call may be TRBD1 or TRBD2 (5 bases each). V lost 5 bases, J lost 5 bases, and 13 bases lay in between. CDR3 length: 12 residues. In germline, CDR1 is SQVTM, CDR2 ANQGSEA. The CDR3 sequence is CSVSERGDEQYF. CDR3 nucleotide sequence: TGCAGCGTTTCCGAACGGGGCGACGAGCAGTACTTC.

With respect to this clone: Other nucleotide sequences from this sample produce the same CDR3. This rearrangement joins TRBV5-1 to TRBJ2-2; 7 bases are a match to TRBD1. The CDR3 totals 15 residues. The germline CDR1 and CDR2 sequences are SGHRS and YFSETQ. V was pared by 4 bases and J by 3 bases, with 6 bases of the junction left unmatched. The DNA for the CDR3 is TGCGCCAGCAGCCGCGACAGGGCCGACACCGGGGAGCTGTTTTTT. This sequence encodes CASSRDRADTGELFF.

The CDR3 here is CASRQLDRGDNQPQHF. In nucleotides, the CDR3 is TGCGCCAGCAGACAATTGGACAGGGGAGACAATCAGCCCCAGCATTTT. This chain connects TRBV4-1 to TRBJ1-5, with 9 bases identical to TRBD1. Trimming cost V 6 bases and J 3 bases; bases outside gene matches: 9. Germline assignment: CDR1 MGHRA and CDR2 YSYEKL. The CDR3 is made up of 16 amino acids.

The chain carries TRBV5-1 and TRBJ2-1, with 9 bases matching TRBD2. The CDR3 consists of 16 residues. In germline, CDR1 is SGHRS, CDR2 YFSETQ. With 3 bases clipped from V and 7 bases from J, the junction kept 11 bases outside the gene matches. In nucleotides, the CDR3 is TGCGCCAGCAGCTACAAATCGGGACTAGCCGGTAATGAGCAGTTCTTC. It yields the protein CASSYKSGLAGNEQFF. Variable domain in full (rest from reference TRBV5-1 and TRBJ2-1): KAGVTQTPRYLIKTRGQQVTLSCSPISGHRSVSWYQQTPGQGLQFLFEYFSETQRNKGNFPGRFSGRQFSNSRSEMNVSTLELGDSALYLCASSYKSGLAGNEQFFGPGTRLTVL.